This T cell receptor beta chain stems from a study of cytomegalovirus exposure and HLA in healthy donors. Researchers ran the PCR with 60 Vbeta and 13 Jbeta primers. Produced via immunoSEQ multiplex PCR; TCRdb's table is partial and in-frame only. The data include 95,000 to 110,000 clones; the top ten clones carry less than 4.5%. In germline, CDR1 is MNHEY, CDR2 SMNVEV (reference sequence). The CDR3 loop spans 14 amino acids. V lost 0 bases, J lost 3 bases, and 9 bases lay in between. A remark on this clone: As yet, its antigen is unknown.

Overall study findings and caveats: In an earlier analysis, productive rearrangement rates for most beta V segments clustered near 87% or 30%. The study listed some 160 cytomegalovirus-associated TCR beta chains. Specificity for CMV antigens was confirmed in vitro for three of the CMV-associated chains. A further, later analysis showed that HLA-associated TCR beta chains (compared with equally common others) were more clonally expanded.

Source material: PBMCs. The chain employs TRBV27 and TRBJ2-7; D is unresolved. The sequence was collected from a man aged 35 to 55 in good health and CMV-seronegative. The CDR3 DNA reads TGTGCCAGCAGTTTATCGGCCACCCTCTACGAGCAGTACTTC. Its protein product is CASSLSATLYEQYF.